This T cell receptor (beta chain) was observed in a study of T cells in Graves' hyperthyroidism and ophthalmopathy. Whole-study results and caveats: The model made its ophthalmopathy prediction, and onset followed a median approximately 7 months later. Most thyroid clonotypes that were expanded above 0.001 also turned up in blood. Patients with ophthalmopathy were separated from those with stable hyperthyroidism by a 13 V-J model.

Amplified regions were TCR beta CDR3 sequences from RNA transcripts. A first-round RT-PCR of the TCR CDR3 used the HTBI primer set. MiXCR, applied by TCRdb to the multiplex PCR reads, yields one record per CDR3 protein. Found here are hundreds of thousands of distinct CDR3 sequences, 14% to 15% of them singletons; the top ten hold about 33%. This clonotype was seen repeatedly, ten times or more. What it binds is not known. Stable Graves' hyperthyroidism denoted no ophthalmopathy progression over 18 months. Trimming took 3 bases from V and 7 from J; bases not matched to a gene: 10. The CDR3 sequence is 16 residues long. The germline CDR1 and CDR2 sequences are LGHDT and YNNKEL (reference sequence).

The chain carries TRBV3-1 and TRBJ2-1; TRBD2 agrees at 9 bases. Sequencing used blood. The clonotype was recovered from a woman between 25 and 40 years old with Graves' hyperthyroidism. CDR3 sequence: CASSHNPGLARNEQFF. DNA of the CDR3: TGTGCCAGCAGCCATAACCCCGGACTAGCGAGGAATGAGCAGTTCTTC.